The entry that follows covers one TCR beta chain sequence. The sample originates from a study of shared T cell receptors in the human thymus. Repertoires were generated with immunoSEQ multiplex PCR, while TCRdb's copy carries only in-frame clones and drops some. The repertoire holds about 660,000 clones, with more than 75% as singletons. Losses at the gene ends were 4 bases for V and 2 bases for J; bases not matched to a gene: 15. Germline CDR1 reads SQVTM; CDR2 reads ANQGSEA. This CDR3 has 19 amino acids. In addition, the sample was reused for a study of human thymus T cells.

Material for sequencing was thymocytes. The V gene is TRBV29-1, the J gene TRBJ2-1, with TRBD2 matching 12 bases. This clonotype originated in a boy in the first two years of life with a congenital heart defect. The CDR3 protein is CSVGPPGLAGFWTYNEQFF. The CDR3, as DNA: TGCAGCGTTGGACCCCCGGGACTAGCGGGTTTCTGGACCTACAATGAGCAGTTCTTC.